Listed here are 25 T cell receptor beta chains from one sample, sequenced in a study of blood T cell repertoires in COVID-19. Using immunoSEQ multiplex PCR, the repertoire was profiled, and TCRdb retains in-frame clones only, with some absent. The repertoire consists of 150,000 to 200,000 clones, with approximately 84% occurring once and the leading ten covering roughly 12%. The sequencing input was PBMCs or T cells enriched from blood (not recorded which). The origin of the receptors is a man aged 50 to 60 who had recovered from COVID-19.

The chain links TRBV5-6 to TRBJ2-5; D is ambiguous. The CDR3 runs to 11 residues. The V and J ends lost 0 bases and 7 bases respectively, with 4 bases between them. From germline, CDR1 is SGHDT and CDR2 YYEEEE. CDR3 in DNA: TGTGCCAGCAGCTTGGGAGGGACCCAGTACTTC. Residues: CASSLGGTQYF.

The chain uses TRBV7-2 and TRBJ2-1; 9 bases match TRBD2. This CDR3 region has 14 residues. After removal of 3 bases from V and 4 bases from J, the junction contained 1 base not matched to a gene. From germline, CDR1 is SGHTA and CDR2 FQGNSA. CDR3 nucleotide sequence: TGTGCCAGCAGCTTGACTAGCGGATACAATGAGCAGTTCTTC. Its protein product is CASSLTSGYNEQFF.

The CDR3 nucleotides are TGTGCCAGCAGCCAACAGGATAGCGGGGGGCCTCAGAAGCAGTACTTC. It codes for CASSQQDSGGPQKQYF. The V and J genes are TRBV11-2 and TRBJ2-7; 10 nucleotides align to TRBD2. The CDR3 contains 16 residues. CDR1 is SGHAT, CDR2 FQNNGV, per germline. V was clipped by 5 bases and J by 8 bases; unmatched bases: 15.

V is TRBV2 and J is TRBJ2-7, with D possibly TRBD2 on 5 matching bases. The CDR3 runs to 15 residues. The V gene lost 5 bases and the J gene lost 1 base, with 15 bases spanning the gap. Looked up from germline, CDR1 is SNHLY and CDR2 is FYNNEI. The DNA for the CDR3 is TGTGCCAGCAGTCGACTAAACCGAGGGTCCTACGAGCAGTACTTC. Its protein is CASSRLNRGSYEQYF.

The sample holds a few counts of this clone. CDR3 loop: CASSQDPYNEQFF. The CDR3 DNA reads as TGCGCCAGCAGCCAAGATCCGTACAATGAGCAGTTCTTC. The gene calls are TRBV4-1 and TRBJ2-1; D is unclear. Germline CDR1 is MGHRA and CDR2 is YSYEKL. V lost 0 bases, J lost 4 bases, and 4 bases lay in between. This CDR3 is built from 13 residues.

This clone was observed a single time. The V and J genes are TRBV7-9 and TRBJ1-2; 8 bases are a match to TRBD1. Germline values: CDR1 SEHNR, CDR2 FQNEAQ (reference sequence). V gave up 5 bases and J gave up 3 bases; unmatched junction bases: 2. The CDR3 extends over 13 amino acids. The CDR3: CASSETGDYGYTF. For the CDR3, the DNA is TGTGCCAGCAGCGAGACAGGGGACTATGGCTACACCTTC.

The chain recombines TRBV4-1 with TRBJ2-5, with 8 bases fitting TRBD2. J gave up 5 bases and V 2 bases, and 10 bases lay outside the gene matches. This CDR3 comprises 16 residues. The V gene's germline CDR1 is MGHRA and CDR2 YSYEKL. Here the CDR3 DNA reads TGCGCCAGCAGCCAAAACGGGGCTAGCGGGCGGGAGACCCAGTACTTC. Residues: CASSQNGASGRETQYF.

This clone appeared a few times. The chain couples TRBV7-6 to TRBJ2-7; 7 bases line up with TRBD1. CDR1 SGHVS and CDR2 FNYEAQ come from the germline V gene. Trimming cost V 1 base and J 0 bases; bases outside gene matches: 3. This CDR3 has 15 amino acids. CDR3 sequence (DNA): TGTGCCAGCAGCTTAGGGACAGGAAGCTCCTACGAGCAGTACTTC. Protein sequence: CASSLGTGSSYEQYF. The whole variable domain, filled in from reference TRBV7-6 and TRBJ2-7, reads GAGVSQSPRYKVTKRGQDVALRCDPISGHVSLYWYRQALGQGPEFLTYFNYEAQQDKSGLPNDRFSAERPEGSISTLTIQRTEQRDSAMYRCASSLGTGSSYEQYFGPGTRLTVT.

The chain links TRBV5-5 to TRBJ1-5, with D maybe TRBD1 (5 bases). Trimming took off 0 bases at V and 3 bases at J, with 10 bases between the two ends. The CDR3 runs 15 residues. Germline V CDR1 and CDR2: SGHKS, YYEKEE (reference sequence). The CDR3 reads CASSLGQITNQPQHF. In nucleotides, the CDR3 is TGTGCCAGCAGCTTGGGACAGATTACCAATCAGCCCCAGCATTTT.

The V and J genes are TRBV7-9 and TRBJ2-2; D ambiguous. Trimming pared 2 bases from V and 6 bases from J, leaving 4 bases between. CDR3 length equals 12 residues. Germline V gene data show CDR1 as SEHNR and CDR2 as FQNEAQ (reference sequence). The CDR3 nucleotides are TGTGCCAGCAGCTTATCTTCCGGGGAGCTGTTTTTT. Protein sequence: CASSLSSGELFF.

The J gene is TRBJ2-7, the V gene TRBV11-2; 8 positions agree with TRBD2. Germline V gives CDR1 SGHAT, CDR2 FQNNGV. This CDR3 has 15 amino acids. Trimming took 5 bases from V and 0 from J; bases not matched to a gene: 6. The CDR3 sequence is CASSRSGGTSYEQYF. The CDR3 nucleotides are TGTGCCAGCAGCCGAAGCGGGGGTACCTCCTACGAGCAGTACTTC.

The V gene is TRBV14, the J gene TRBJ2-1; 11 positions match TRBD2. Germline lookup yields CDR1 SGHDN and CDR2 FVKESK. The J segment lost 3 bases and the V segment lost 5 bases, leaving 6 bases of the junction unmatched. This CDR3 is built from 16 residues. The CDR3 coding sequence is TGTGCCAGCAGCTCGGGACTAGCGGTTAACTACAATGAGCAGTTCTTC. Translated: CASSSGLAVNYNEQFF.

This clone was counted ten times or more. The genes are TRBV18 and TRBJ2-7, with a weak D call TRBD1 (5 bases). V shed 0 bases and J shed 2 bases, with 14 bases lying between them. The CDR3 has 16 amino acids. Germline V gene lookup returns CDR1 KGHSH and CDR2 LQKENI. The CDR3 bases are TGTGCCAGCTCACCACCGGTTCAGGGAAGGACCTACGAGCAGTACTTC. This sequence encodes CASSPPVQGRTYEQYF.

Comments on this clone: The sample contains more than one DNA sequence encoding this CDR3. V usage is TRBV18 and J usage is TRBJ1-4; D is unresolved. V lost 3 bases, J lost 8 bases, and 10 bases lay in between. This CDR3 is 13 amino acids long. Germline lookup yields CDR1 KGHSH and CDR2 LQKENI. CDR3 sequence (DNA): TGTGCCAGCTCACCTGGTGGTGGCGAAAAACTGTTTTTT. Protein sequence: CASSPGGGEKLFF.

The chain uses TRBV5-5 and TRBJ2-5, with 7 nucleotides matching TRBD1. The length of the CDR3 is 15 residues. V was clipped by 0 bases and J by 2 bases; unmatched bases: 4. The germline gives CDR1 SGHKS, CDR2 YYEKEE (reference sequence). CDR3: CASSLAGRGQETQYF. DNA of the CDR3: TGTGCCAGCAGCTTGGCGGGCAGGGGGCAAGAGACCCAGTACTTC.

This sequence joins TRBV18 and TRBJ1-2, with D perhaps TRBD1 (6 bases). The CDR3 contains 14 residues. V lost 1 base to trimming and J lost 1 base, with 7 bases between them. Germline lookup yields CDR1 KGHSH and CDR2 LQKENI. This chain's CDR3 is CASSPRTDNYGYTF. CDR3 nucleotides: TGTGCCAGCTCACCACGGACAGATAACTATGGCTACACCTTC.

The gene calls are TRBV5-1 and TRBJ1-6; D gene unclear. Germline CDR1 reads SGHRS; CDR2 reads YFSETQ. Between the trimmed V and J ends, which lost 0 bases and 3 bases, there was a span of 7 bases. The CDR3 extends over 15 amino acids. The CDR3 protein is CASSLVSGYNSPLHF. CDR3 nucleotide sequence: TGCGCCAGCAGCTTGGTCAGTGGCTATAATTCACCCCTCCACTTT.

This chain links TRBV2 with TRBJ2-2; 8 nucleotides line up with TRBD2. V lost 1 base, J lost 6 bases, and 4 bases stayed unmatched. The CDR3 has 15 residues. In germline, CDR1 is SNHLY, CDR2 FYNNEI. In nucleotides, the CDR3 is TGTGCCAGCAGTGAAGTCGGGGGGGCCGCCGGGGAGCTGTTTTTT. Translation gives CASSEVGGAAGELFF.

On this clone itself: The same CDR3 can be traced to other DNA sequences in this sample. The rearrangement joins TRBV15 to TRBJ2-5, with a weak D call TRBD1 (6 bases). This CDR3 spans 13 amino acids. Germline CDR1 is LNHNV and CDR2 is YYDKDF (reference sequence). The V end lost 6 bases, the J end lost 2 bases, and 10 bases lay between the germline ends. CDR3 sequence (DNA): TGTGCCACCAGTCGGACAGTACAAGAGACCCAGTACTTC. Its protein is CATSRTVQETQYF.

The rearrangement links TRBV4-3 to TRBJ1-4; TRBD1 matches 10 bases. After removal of 4 bases from V and 5 bases from J, the junction contained 4 bases not matched to a gene. The CDR3 runs to 15 residues. The germline V gene encodes CDR1 LGHNA and CDR2 YSLEER. CDR3: CASSPGQGGNEKLFF. In nucleotides, the CDR3 is TGCGCCAGCAGCCCAGGACAGGGGGGAAATGAAAAACTGTTTTTT.

V gene TRBV5-1 combines with J gene TRBJ2-3; 7 bases line up with TRBD2. CDR1 and CDR2 (germline): SGHRS, YFSETQ. J lost 2 bases, V lost 4 bases, and 4 bases had no gene match. This CDR3 has 14 residues. The chain's CDR3 is CASSPGLVTDTQYF. As DNA, the CDR3 is TGCGCCAGCAGCCCAGGACTAGTCACAGATACGCAGTATTTT. Drawing the rest from reference TRBV5-1 and TRBJ2-3, the complete variable domain is KAGVTQTPRYLIKTRGQQVTLSCSPISGHRSVSWYQQTPGQGLQFLFEYFSETQRNKGNFPGRFSGRQFSNSRSEMNVSTLELGDSALYLCASSPGLVTDTQYFGPGTRLTVL.

This clone was seen once. V usage is TRBV29-1 and J usage is TRBJ1-2; a weak D match, TRBD1 (5 bases). The V end was cut by 5 bases, the J end by 2 bases, with 9 bases between. The CDR3 sequence is 12 residues long. Germline CDR1 reads SQVTM; CDR2 reads ANQGSEA. The CDR3 bases are TGCAGCGTTTGGGGACTCAACTATGGCTACACCTTC. The encoded protein is CSVWGLNYGYTF.

This clone was found once. V is TRBV9 and J is TRBJ1-1; D is ambiguous. The CDR3 consists of 14 residues. V shed 1 base and J shed 6 bases, with 13 bases lying between them. Germline-derived CDR1 and CDR2 are SGDLS and YYNGEE. This CDR3 is CASSVSRSGAEAFF. The CDR3 DNA sequence: TGTGCCAGCAGCGTAAGTCGGAGCGGGGCTGAAGCTTTCTTT.

V and J are TRBV9 and TRBJ2-2; D is possibly TRBD2 (6 bases). Germline-derived CDR1 and CDR2 are SGDLS and YYNGEE. This CDR3 is 17 amino acids long. V was trimmed by 4 bases and J by 7 bases, leaving 23 bases between them. The CDR3: CASSLSGLSRPYGELFF. As DNA, the CDR3 is TGTGCCAGCAGCCTCTCGGGACTCTCTCGTCCATACGGGGAGCTGTTTTTT.

The CDR3 region is CASSPTSVGSYEQYF. The DNA for the CDR3 is TGTGCCAGCAGCCCCACTAGCGTTGGCTCCTACGAGCAGTACTTC. V and J are TRBV4-2 and TRBJ2-7, with TRBD2 matching over 7 bases. J lost 0 bases, V lost 4 bases, and 6 bases had no gene match. The length of the CDR3 is 15 residues. Germline loops: CDR1 LGHNA, CDR2 YNFKEQ.